The 20 T cell receptor beta chains below all came from one sample that was sequenced in a study of blood T cell repertoires in COVID-19. Assay used: immunoSEQ multiplex PCR; TCRdb lists only in-frame clones, some missing. Here the sample spans about 200,000 clones, more than 70% being singletons. The sample taken for sequencing was peripheral blood. The source is a person aged 65-85 years with COVID-19, enrolled during active disease.

This chain connects TRBV21-1 to TRBJ2-7; the listed D gene, TRBD2, was not tested against the DNA. TRBV21-1 is designated a pseudogene. The CDR3 is made up of 14 amino acids. CDR3 DNA: TGTGCCAGCAGCACGGTCCTAGCGGGAGGCGAGCAGTACTTC. It specifies CASSTVLAGGEQYF.

This clone was detected only once. The chain combines TRBV12-3 or TRBV12-4 with TRBJ1-6, with D perhaps TRBD1 (5 bases). The CDR3 consists of 13 residues. The V gene lost 10 bases and the J gene lost 6 bases, with 13 bases spanning the gap. CDR3 nucleotide sequence: TGTGCCACCAGGGAGACTTCTAATTCACCCCTCCACTTT. Translation gives CATRETSNSPLHF.

V gene TRBV13 combines with J gene TRBJ2-7, with a tentative D call TRBD1 (7 bases). With 5 bases removed from V and 4 bases from J, the gap between germline ends came to 21 bases. This CDR3 spans 16 amino acids. Germline CDR1 reads PRHDT; CDR2 reads FYEKMQ (reference sequence). CDR3 residues: CASSEAGSGGGYEQYF. Here the CDR3 DNA reads TGTGCCAGCAGCGAAGCCGGGTCAGGGGGAGGTTACGAGCAGTACTTC.

The chain links TRBV5-1 to TRBJ2-1; TRBD2 is a possible D gene (6 bases). The CDR3 runs to 18 residues. V was shortened by 0 bases and J by 7 bases, with 23 bases between the two germline ends. Germline V gene lookup returns CDR1 SGHRS and CDR2 YFSETQ. CDR3 nucleotides: TGCGCCAGCAGCTTGGCCGCTGGTGTGCGGGGAGTCCCAAATGAGCAGTTCTTC. Translating it yields CASSLAAGVRGVPNEQFF.

The gene calls are TRBV3-1 (or the pseudogene TRBV3-2) and TRBJ2-3; no clear D gene. V was cut by 0 bases and J by 2 bases, with 9 bases left in between. The V gene's germline CDR1 is LGHDT and CDR2 YNNKEL (reference sequence). The CDR3 totals 15 residues. DNA of the CDR3: TGTGCCAGCAGCCAAGATTACAGTCCCACAGATACGCAGTATTTT. Residues: CASSQDYSPTDTQYF.

The chain recombines TRBV15 with TRBJ2-3; a weak D match, TRBD2 (6 bases). Per the germline V gene, CDR1 is LNHNV and CDR2 is YYDKDF (reference sequence). Trimming cost V 8 bases and J 2 bases, with 14 bases left between them. The CDR3 has 14 residues. CDR3 residues: CATSGGISTDTQYF. Written as DNA, the CDR3 is TGTGCCACCTCCGGAGGGATCTCCACAGATACGCAGTATTTT.

This chain connects TRBV7-9 to TRBJ2-2, with D possibly TRBD2 on 7 matching bases. With 5 bases removed from V and 7 bases from J, the gap between germline ends came to 20 bases. Germline values: CDR1 SEHNR, CDR2 FQNEAQ (reference sequence). This CDR3 contains 16 residues. This CDR3 is CASSQGGALRVGELFF. The CDR3 DNA follows: TGTGCCAGCAGCCAAGGGGGGGCACTCCGGGTCGGGGAGCTGTTTTTT.

In DNA form, the CDR3 reads TGTGCCAGCAGCTTCTGGCCTGCACAATATAATTCACCCCTCCACTTT. Its protein product is CASSFWPAQYNSPLHF. The rearrangement joins TRBV7-4 to TRBJ1-6; D is undetermined. This CDR3 contains 16 residues. Trimming cost V 3 bases and J 4 bases, with 13 bases left between them. CDR1 is SGHVT and CDR2 is SQSDAQ in the germline V gene.

The gene calls are TRBV5-1 and TRBJ1-1; TRBD1 aligns across 9 bases. CDR1 SGHRS and CDR2 YFSETQ come from the germline V gene. The CDR3 has 15 amino acids. The ends lost 3 bases at V and 1 base at J; junction bases unmatched: 4. This chain's CDR3 is CASSWGTGSNTEAFF. In DNA, the CDR3 is TGCGCCAGCAGCTGGGGGACAGGGTCGAACACTGAAGCTTTCTTT. The full variable domain, its missing parts supplied by reference TRBV5-1 and TRBJ1-1, is KAGVTQTPRYLIKTRGQQVTLSCSPISGHRSVSWYQQTPGQGLQFLFEYFSETQRNKGNFPGRFSGRQFSNSRSEMNVSTLELGDSALYLCASSWGTGSNTEAFFGQGTRLTVV.

The genes are TRBV6-2 or TRBV6-3 and TRBJ1-1, with D perhaps TRBD1 (5 bases). Germline CDR1 and CDR2: MNHEY and SVGEGT. The CDR3 spans 15 residues. V lost 5 bases to trimming and J lost 0 bases, with 13 bases between them. CDR3 sequence: CASSAWGTLNTEAFF. CDR3 in DNA: TGTGCCAGCAGTGCCTGGGGCACCTTGAACACTGAAGCTTTCTTT.

In its sample, this clone was seen once. The chain carries TRBV7-2 and TRBJ2-3, with 9 bases aligning to TRBD1. Germline values: CDR1 SGHTA, CDR2 FQGNSA. Losses at the gene ends were 4 bases for V and 6 bases for J; bases not matched to a gene: 8. The CDR3 runs to 15 residues. CDR3 coding DNA: TGTGCCAGCAGCTCGGGTGGACAGGGGCTGGATACGCAGTATTTT. Amino acids: CASSSGGQGLDTQYF.

The rearrangement links TRBV21-1 to TRBJ1-2; TRBD1, the D gene given by the table, was not confirmed from the DNA. TRBV21-1 is given as a pseudogene. The CDR3 runs 14 residues. The chain's CDR3 is CASSTLTANYGYTF. The CDR3 coding sequence is TGTGCCAGCAGCACCCTGACAGCAAACTATGGCTACACCTTC.

The chain has TRBV14 and TRBJ2-1; D is possibly TRBD2 (6 bases). Germline V gives CDR1 SGHDN, CDR2 FVKESK. This CDR3 has 16 amino acids. Deletions cut 0 bases from V and 3 bases from J, with 12 bases between. CDR3 region: CASSQDLTGVYNEQFF. In nucleotides, the CDR3 is TGTGCCAGCAGCCAAGATCTCACGGGAGTCTACAATGAGCAGTTCTTC.

The chain couples TRBV19 to TRBJ1-1; 7 bases map to TRBD1. Germline CDR1 and CDR2: LNHDA and SQIVND (reference sequence). After removal of 4 bases from V and 0 bases from J, the junction contained 2 bases not matched to a gene. The CDR3 is 14 amino acids. CDR3 protein: CASSKDRMNTEAFF. The CDR3 bases are TGTGCCAGTAGTAAGGACAGGATGAACACTGAAGCTTTCTTT.

CDR3 sequence: CASSTRSTGSGGYTF. In DNA, the CDR3 is TGTGCCAGCAGTACCCGATCGACAGGGAGCGGTGGCTACACCTTC. J is TRBJ1-2 and V is TRBV6-2 or TRBV6-3, with 7 bases that match TRBD1. The V and J ends lost 5 bases and 7 bases, in that order; junction bases with no gene match: 13. The CDR3 length is 15 residues. CDR1 is MNHEY and CDR2 is SVGEGT in the germline V gene.

V gene TRBV19 combines with J gene TRBJ2-2; 9 bases are a match to TRBD1. Germline V CDR1 and CDR2: LNHDA, SQIVND (reference sequence). The CDR3 covers 17 residues. V lost 7 bases, J lost 5 bases, and 14 bases stayed unmatched. This CDR3 is CASTSGVLQGATGELFF. The CDR3 DNA sequence: TGTGCCAGTACCTCCGGGGTATTACAGGGGGCGACCGGGGAGCTGTTTTTT.

The chain combines TRBV3-1 (or the pseudogene TRBV3-2) with TRBJ1-2; no clear D gene. V dropped 4 bases and J dropped 4 bases, with 10 bases sitting between them. Per germline, CDR1 LGHDT and CDR2 YNNKEL (reference sequence). The CDR3 has 13 residues. The CDR3 DNA reads as TGTGCCAGCAGCCTCCTATCTGGCTATGGCTACACCTTC. Its translation is CASSLLSGYGYTF.

The chain couples TRBV7-2 to TRBJ1-5; TRBD1 might be the D (6 bases). Germline lookup yields CDR1 SGHTA and CDR2 FQGNSA. V lost 3 bases to trimming and J lost 5 bases, with 23 bases between them. The CDR3 has 18 amino acids. CDR3: CASSLREGGGTRDQPQHF. The DNA of the CDR3 is TGTGCCAGCAGCTTGAGGGAAGGGGGAGGGACAAGGGATCAGCCCCAGCATTTT. Full variable domain (rest looked up from reference TRBV7-2 and TRBJ1-5): GAGVSQSPSNKVTEKGKDVELRCDPISGHTALYWYRQSLGQGLEFLIYFQGNSAPDKSGLPSDRFSAERTGGSVSTLTIQRTQQEDSAVYLCASSLREGGGTRDQPQHFGDGTRLSIL.

The chain carries TRBV5-1 and TRBJ2-3, with TRBD1 matching 7 bases. CDR1 is SGHRS, CDR2 YFSETQ, per germline. The CDR3 sequence is 15 residues long. The ends lost 4 bases at V and 5 bases at J; junction bases unmatched: 10. CDR3 DNA sequence: TGCGCCAGCAGCCTGCAAACAGGGGATGGAGATACGCAGTATTTT. This codes for CASSLQTGDGDTQYF. Complete variable domain (other parts from reference TRBV5-1 and TRBJ2-3): KAGVTQTPRYLIKTRGQQVTLSCSPISGHRSVSWYQQTPGQGLQFLFEYFSETQRNKGNFPGRFSGRQFSNSRSEMNVSTLELGDSALYLCASSLQTGDGDTQYFGPGTRLTVL.

The chain carries TRBV5-5 and TRBJ2-2, with 14 positions matching TRBD2. With 1 base clipped from V and 6 bases from J, the junction kept 5 bases outside the gene matches. Germline V lookup: CDR1 SGHKS, CDR2 YYEKEE (reference sequence). This CDR3 spans 17 amino acids. CDR3 coding DNA: TGTGCCAGCAGCTTGAAGGGACTAGCGGGAGAGCCCGGGGAGCTGTTTTTT. Protein: CASSLKGLAGEPGELFF.